This TCR beta chain was sequenced for a study of vaccination and CD4 T cells after COVID-19. Study information: Sampling after COVID took place at a median of 101 days (range 35 to 161) following diagnosis.

Treatment reported: roughly 10-day PBMC culture with coronavirus spike peptide pools or control peptides (ViraFEST assay). Comment on this clonotype: Its antigen is undetermined. The junction does not match germline at one end; this may be a read error.

Oncomine TCR Beta short-read sequencing was applied to DNA from cultured CD4+ T cells. MiXCR, applied by TCRdb to the PCR reads, yields one record per CDR3 protein. The table shows 16,000 or so distinct CDR3 sequences, with 53% occurring only once. Looked up from germline, CDR1 is LNHDA and CDR2 is SQIVND (reference sequence). The CDR3 loop spans 18 amino acids. The rearrangement uses TRBV19 and TRBJ1-5; D gene uncertain. The TCR comes from a human donor who had recovered from COVID-19. Sample: CD4+ T cells from blood, cultured in vitro. The CDR3 loop reads CVSSIGETLGRRNQPQHF. The CDR3 nucleotides are TGTGTCAGTAGTATAGGCGAAACACTAGGACGGCGCAATCAGCCCCAGCATTTT.